This T cell receptor (beta chain) comes out of a study of shared clonotypes between healthy human individuals. Study at large: Aged 18 to 49, the donors were a couple of women and a few men. Notes on the study in general: Generally, naive subsets (rather than memory subsets) showed larger estimated richness. With few donors, the genetic and exposure-history diversity represented was limited.

The ends lost 5 bases at V and 9 bases at J; junction bases unmatched: 9. The CDR3 has 16 residues. CDR1 and CDR2 (germline): PRHDT, FYEKMQ (reference sequence). Concerning this clone itself: Its antigen is not known.

Methods used by the authors: Junction-only immunoSEQ data arrived without quality scores, meaning filtering differed. Generated by immunoSEQ multiplex PCR, the TCRdb table keeps only in-frame clones and is missing some. From that table come the V and J calls and clone size; the DNA was used to work out D and trimming. The sample yields some 1.5 million clones, over 95% seen once. The sample comprised naive CD4+ T cells sorted from blood. Sample subset: CD45RA+ positively selected. The gene calls are TRBV13 and TRBJ2-1; 14 bases match TRBD2. This TCR derives from a man aged 25 to 40 in good health. The CDR3 is CASSLAGLAGEPEQFF. CDR3 DNA: TGTGCCAGCAGCCTCGCGGGACTAGCGGGAGAACCTGAGCAGTTCTTC.